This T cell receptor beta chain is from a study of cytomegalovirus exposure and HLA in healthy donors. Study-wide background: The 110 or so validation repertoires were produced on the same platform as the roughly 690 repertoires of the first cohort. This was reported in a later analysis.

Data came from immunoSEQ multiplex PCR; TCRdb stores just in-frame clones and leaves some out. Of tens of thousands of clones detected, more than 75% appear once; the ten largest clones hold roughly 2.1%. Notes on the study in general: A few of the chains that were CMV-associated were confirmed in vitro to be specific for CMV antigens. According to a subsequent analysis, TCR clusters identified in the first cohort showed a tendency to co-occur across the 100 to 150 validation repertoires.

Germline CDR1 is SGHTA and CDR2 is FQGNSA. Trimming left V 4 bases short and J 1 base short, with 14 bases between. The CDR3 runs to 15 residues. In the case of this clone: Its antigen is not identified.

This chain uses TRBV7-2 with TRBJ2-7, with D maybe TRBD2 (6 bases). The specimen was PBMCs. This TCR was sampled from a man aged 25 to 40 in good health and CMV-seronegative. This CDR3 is CASSSGTPGSYEQYF. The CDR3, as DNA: TGTGCCAGCAGCTCAGGGACTCCCGGTTCCTACGAGCAGTACTTC.